The table lists the clone carrying this TCR beta chain with a count of one. Its matching antigen is unknown. Since the CDR3 does not end with the conserved phenylalanine or tryptophan, this likely comes from a read error. The source of the sample is a study of CD8+CD57+ T cells in acquired aplastic anemia. In germline, CDR1 is SEHNR, CDR2 FQNEAQ (reference sequence). V was shortened by 6 bases and J by 0 bases, with 17 bases between the two germline ends. This CDR3 comprises 16 residues. Profiles of TCR beta VDJ and CDR3 were generated from a genomic DNA template. From the reads, TCRdb called clonotypes with MiXCR, one entry per CDR3 protein. The table lists 200,000 or so distinct CDR3 sequences, over 60% of them singletons. The study's findings and limits: No significant difference in CD8+ Simpson's diversity was found between patients and controls.

J is TRBJ1-1 and V is TRBV7-9; D perhaps matches TRBD1 (6 bases). Material: sorted CD4+, CD8+, or CD8+CD57+ T cells (not recorded which) from PBMCs. The receptor was derived from a human donor with severe aplastic anemia or a healthy control (not recorded which). CDR3 in DNA: TGTGCCAGCAGTACCAGGGGAACCGGGGTGAACACTGAAGCTTTCGTT. It specifies CASSTRGTGVNTEAFV.